The 21 T cell receptor beta chains reported below all come from one sample, sequenced in a study of cytomegalovirus exposure and HLA in healthy donors. The PCR had 60 Vbeta and 13 Jbeta primers. Only in-frame clones appear in the TCRdb table, and some are missing; sequencing was by immunoSEQ multiplex PCR. The sample carries under 150,000 clones, less than 80% recorded once. Sequencing was done on a sample of PBMCs. The receptor set was obtained from a woman aged 40 to 55 in good health and CMV-seropositive.

This clone was recorded a few times. The rearrangement uses TRBV5-4 and TRBJ2-5; 7 bases agree with TRBD1. The germline CDR1 and CDR2 sequences are SGHNT and YYREEE (reference sequence). There are 15 residues in the CDR3. V lost 3 bases and J lost 3; bases outside the gene matches: 8. The CDR3 loop reads CASSWTYRGKETQYF. As DNA, the CDR3 is TGTGCCAGCAGCTGGACCTACAGGGGAAAAGAGACCCAGTACTTC.

This chain connects TRBV2 to TRBJ1-5, with D maybe TRBD1 (6 bases). This CDR3 contains 15 residues. Germline CDR1 reads SNHLY; CDR2 reads FYNNEI. Trimming stripped 6 bases from V and 4 bases from J, with 16 bases between. This chain's CDR3 is CASSPQAGTNQPQHF. CDR3 coding DNA: TGTGCCAGCAGCCCGCAGGCAGGGACAAATCAGCCCCAGCATTTT. Drawing the rest from reference TRBV2 and TRBJ1-5, the complete variable domain is EPEVTQTPSHQVTQMGQEVILRCVPISNHLYFYWYRQILGQKVEFLVSFYNNEISEKSEIFDDQFSVERPDGSNFTLKIRSTKLEDSAMYFCASSPQAGTNQPQHFGDGTRLSIL.

V usage is TRBV5-4 and J usage is TRBJ1-6; 7 bases match TRBD1. Per the germline V gene, CDR1 is SGHNT and CDR2 is YYREEE (reference sequence). V gave up 0 bases and J gave up 9 bases; unmatched junction bases: 3. The CDR3 consists of 14 residues. The CDR3 DNA reads TGTGCCAGCAGCTTGGAGGGGGCCGGTTCACCCCTCCACTTT. Its translation is CASSLEGAGSPLHF.

J is TRBJ2-1 and V is TRBV6-1, with 7 bases that match TRBD1. The CDR3 is 14 amino acids. The trim removed 6 bases at V and 7 bases at J, leaving 9 bases unmatched. Per germline, CDR1 MNHNS and CDR2 SASEGT. The chain's CDR3 is CASRAPGQKNEQFF. CDR3 nucleotides: TGTGCCAGCAGAGCCCCGGGACAGAAGAATGAGCAGTTCTTC.

This clone was picked up one time. The chain recombines TRBV29-1 with TRBJ1-2; a weak D match, TRBD1 (5 bases). CDR1 and CDR2 from the germline V gene are SQVTM and ANQGSEA. This CDR3 has 12 residues. Trimming removed 0 bases from V and 8 bases from J, with 10 bases in between. The CDR3 nucleotides are TGCAGCGTTGAAGATCGGCGGGGGGGCTACACCTTC. This codes for CSVEDRRGGYTF.

The genes are TRBV1 and TRBJ1-1; TRBD1 is the table's D call, not checked against the DNA. TRBV1 corresponds to a pseudogene. The CDR3 consists of 16 residues. For the CDR3, the DNA is TGCACCAGCAGCCCATATGGGACAGCCAAGAACACTGAAGCTTTCTTT. Residues: CTSSPYGTAKNTEAFF.

V gene TRBV4-2 combines with J gene TRBJ2-3, with 10 bases that match TRBD2. This CDR3 has 17 residues. CDR1 is LGHNA, CDR2 YNFKEQ, per germline. Trimming took 0 bases from V and 6 from J; bases not matched to a gene: 9. The CDR3 here is CASSQDLKREGEDTQYF. The CDR3, as DNA: TGTGCCAGCAGCCAAGATTTAAAGCGGGAGGGTGAGGATACGCAGTATTTT.

The chain combines TRBV7-9 with TRBJ1-4, with D possibly TRBD1 on 6 matching bases. The length of the CDR3 is 15 residues. V dropped 3 bases and J dropped 3 bases, with 11 bases sitting between them. Per the germline V gene, CDR1 is SEHNR and CDR2 is FQNEAQ (reference sequence). This chain's CDR3 is CASSLNGTPNEKLFF. The CDR3 nucleotides read TGTGCCAGCAGCTTGAACGGGACACCTAATGAAAAACTGTTTTTT.

V gene TRBV7-9 combines with J gene TRBJ2-3, with TRBD2 matching over 12 bases. The CDR3 sequence is 17 residues long. The V and J ends lost 4 bases and 0 bases, in that order; junction bases with no gene match: 5. The germline CDR1 and CDR2 sequences are SEHNR and FQNEAQ (reference sequence). This CDR3 is CASSSSSGGESTDTQYF. Written as DNA, the CDR3 is TGTGCCAGCAGCTCTTCTAGCGGGGGGGAGAGCACAGATACGCAGTATTTT.

The rearrangement joins TRBV7-2 to TRBJ2-3; 9 bases align to TRBD1. With 5 bases clipped from V and 4 bases from J, the junction kept 7 bases outside the gene matches. The CDR3 covers 15 residues. From germline, CDR1 is SGHTA and CDR2 FQGNSA. The DNA of the CDR3 is TGTGCCAGCAGCCCCCGGGACAGGGTTGCAGATACGCAGTATTTT. This codes for CASSPRDRVADTQYF.

The gene calls are TRBV18 and TRBJ1-1; 8 bases are a match to TRBD1. Germline V gives CDR1 KGHSH, CDR2 LQKENI. V lost 4 bases and J lost 0; bases outside the gene matches: 10. This CDR3 is 17 amino acids long. The chain's CDR3 is CASSLNPGQVLNTEAFF. The CDR3 bases are TGTGCCAGCTCACTAAACCCGGGACAGGTATTGAACACTGAAGCTTTCTTT. Full variable domain (outside the CDR3, taken from reference TRBV18 and TRBJ1-1): NAGVMQNPRHLVRRRGQEARLRCSPMKGHSHVYWYRQLPEEGLKFMVYLQKENIIDESGMPKERFSAEFPKEGPSILRIQQVVRGDSAAYFCASSLNPGQVLNTEAFFGQGTRLTVV.

This chain links TRBV19 with TRBJ1-5; D unresolved. The V end lost 7 bases, the J end lost 3 bases, and 16 bases lay between the germline ends. The CDR3 sequence is 15 residues long. Per the germline V gene, CDR1 is LNHDA and CDR2 is SQIVND (reference sequence). Written as DNA, the CDR3 is TGTGCCAGTACCTTGCGGGCCGCCCTCAATCAGCCCCAGCATTTT. Encoded protein: CASTLRAALNQPQHF.

The chain links TRBV7-9 to TRBJ2-5, with D perhaps matching TRBD2 (7 bases). The CDR3 totals 14 residues. The V gene's germline CDR1 is SEHNR and CDR2 FQNEAQ (reference sequence). The V end was cut by 4 bases, the J end by 4 bases, with 13 bases between. The CDR3, as DNA: TGTGCCAGCAGCTCAACAGGGAGGGGAGAGACCCAGTACTTC. Translated: CASSSTGRGETQYF. Filled out from reference TRBV7-9 and TRBJ2-5, the complete variable domain reads DTGVSQNPRHKITKRGQNVTFRCDPISEHNRLYWYRQTLGQGPEFLTYFQNEAQLEKSRLLSDRFSAERPKGSFSTLEIQRTEQGDSAMYLCASSSTGRGETQYFGPGTRLLVL.

The rearrangement uses TRBV5-1 and TRBJ2-2, with a possible D match to TRBD1 (5 bases). The CDR3 runs 12 residues. Trimming stripped 5 bases from V and 3 bases from J, with 5 bases between. Germline CDR1 is SGHRS and CDR2 is YFSETQ. The CDR3 spells CASRQDTGELFF. CDR3 nucleotides: TGCGCCAGCAGACAGGACACCGGGGAGCTGTTTTTT. The complete variable domain, with remaining parts taken from reference TRBV5-1 and TRBJ2-2, reads KAGVTQTPRYLIKTRGQQVTLSCSPISGHRSVSWYQQTPGQGLQFLFEYFSETQRNKGNFPGRFSGRQFSNSRSEMNVSTLELGDSALYLCASRQDTGELFFGEGSRLTVL.

CDR3 region: CASSRGQDYGYTF. CDR3 bases: TGTGCCAGCAGTAGAGGACAGGACTATGGCTACACCTTC. This chain uses TRBV2 with TRBJ1-2; 7 bases are a match to TRBD1. Trimming at V came to 5 bases and at J to 3 bases, leaving 3 bases not matched to a gene. The CDR3 is made up of 13 amino acids. Germline V gene data show CDR1 as SNHLY and CDR2 as FYNNEI.

V is TRBV5-1 and J is TRBJ2-7; 7 nucleotides line up with TRBD2. This CDR3 region has 16 residues. Germline lookup yields CDR1 SGHRS and CDR2 YFSETQ. V gave up 2 bases and J gave up 0 bases; unmatched junction bases: 8. The CDR3 DNA reads TGCGCCAGCAGCTTTCTAGCGGAGAGCCTCTCCTACGAGCAGTACTTC. Protein product: CASSFLAESLSYEQYF.

The chain is built from TRBV18 and TRBJ1-5; D might be TRBD1 (6 bases). The CDR3 length is 14 residues. Trimming took 3 bases from V and 3 from J, leaving 9 bases between them. In germline, CDR1 is KGHSH, CDR2 LQKENI. The CDR3 coding sequence is TGTGCCAGCTCACCTACAGGGTACAATCAGCCCCAGCATTTT. The encoded protein is CASSPTGYNQPQHF.

This clone was counted a few times. The rearrangement joins TRBV4-1 to TRBJ2-7, with D possibly matching TRBD1 (5 bases). This CDR3 spans 14 amino acids. The germline V gene has CDR1 MGHRA and CDR2 YSYEKL. The V gene lost 2 bases and the J gene lost 5 bases, with 13 bases spanning the gap. The CDR3 loop is CASSQKISGNEQYF. CDR3 in DNA: TGCGCCAGCAGCCAAAAAATATCAGGGAACGAGCAGTACTTC.

The gene calls are TRBV5-1 and TRBJ1-1; 9 bases are a match to TRBD1. Germline V lookup: CDR1 SGHRS, CDR2 YFSETQ. This CDR3 is built from 16 residues. The V segment lost 3 bases and the J segment 2 bases; nucleotides outside the gene matches: 8. CDR3: CASSSGGGQGNTEAFF. CDR3 in DNA: TGCGCCAGCAGCTCGGGGGGGGGACAGGGAAACACTGAAGCTTTCTTT.

The genes are TRBV19 and TRBJ1-2, with TRBD1 matching 10 bases. After removal of 5 bases from V and 7 bases from J, the junction contained 16 bases not matched to a gene. The CDR3 covers 17 residues. Germline loops: CDR1 LNHDA, CDR2 SQIVND (reference sequence). The CDR3 nucleotides are TGTGCCAGTAGTCTTGGGACAGGGGCCATCCGGATTTCTGGCTACACCTTC. Its protein product is CASSLGTGAIRISGYTF.

The chain joins TRBV29-1 to TRBJ2-7; 10 nucleotides line up with TRBD2. The V gene end was trimmed by 0 bases and the J gene end by 1 base; junction bases not matched to a gene: 6. CDR1 SQVTM and CDR2 ANQGSEA come from the germline V gene. The CDR3 length is 16 residues. The CDR3 sequence is CSVEDQRGGTSYEQYF. The CDR3 DNA follows: TGCAGCGTTGAAGATCAGCGGGGGGGCACGTCCTACGAGCAGTACTTC.